This T cell receptor beta chain was retrieved from a study of T-cell reconstitution after alpha-beta-depleted transplantation in children. Study-wide results and caveats: There were reportedly several hundred expanded graft clones from which alpha-beta T cells came about two months after transplant.

The CDR3 is made up of 15 amino acids. CDR1 is SGHRS, CDR2 YFSETQ, per germline. V gave up 4 bases and J gave up 0 bases, with 12 bases separating them. Unique molecular identifiers were used in preparing the TCRbeta library. MiXCR, run by TCRdb on the PCR reads, gives a single entry per CDR3 protein. The data contain some 300,000 distinct CDR3 sequences, 10% of them singletons. At least ten counts were recorded for this clonotype. No antigen is known for it. The chain carries TRBV5-1 and TRBJ2-3; D might be TRBD1 (6 bases). The clonotype comes from a boy younger than two with acute myeloid leukemia, due to receive a stem cell transplant. The sequences come from PBMCs, collected before TCRalphabeta/CD19-depleted stem cell transplant. CDR3 bases: TGCGCCAGCAGCGTTTGGGACACTAGCACAGATACGCAGTATTTT. Translation: CASSVWDTSTDTQYF.